This TCR beta chain was recovered during a study of early T cells in non-severe SARS-CoV-2 infection. The CDR3 covers 15 residues. Trimming removed 6 bases at V and 3 bases at J, with 20 bases between. Looked up from germline, CDR1 is DFQATT and CDR2 is SNEGSKA (reference sequence). This clonotype has only a few counts. Individually, cDNA molecules had unique molecular identifiers attached to them. A single record per CDR3 protein comes from TCRdb applying MiXCR to the 5' RACE reads. This sample has tens of thousands of distinct CDR3 sequences; 12% occur once, and the top ten carry approximately 4%. The TCR originated in an adult who was a healthcare worker with PCR-confirmed SARS-CoV-2 infection or an uninfected control (not recorded which). Specimen: whole blood. V gene TRBV20-1 combines with J gene TRBJ2-5, with D maybe TRBD2 (6 bases). This CDR3 is CSAQKRGSWEETQYF. The DNA for the CDR3 is TGCAGTGCCCAAAAACGGGGGTCCTGGGAAGAGACCCAGTACTTC.